Given below is one TCR beta chain in context. The table came from immunoSEQ multiplex PCR; TCRdb's copy has only in-frame clones and leaves some out. The sample includes 160,000 or so clones, 82% of them seen just once. This sample was included in a study of blood T cell repertoires in COVID-19. The sequencing input was PBMCs or T cells enriched from blood (not recorded which). This clonotype was sampled from a man aged 55 to 69 who had recovered from COVID-19.

For the CDR3, the DNA is TGTGCCAGCAGTTACGGGGTAGCGGTGAACACCGGGGAGCTGTTTTTT. This gives the protein CASSYGVAVNTGELFF. The chain recombines TRBV6-5 with TRBJ2-2; perhaps TRBD2 as D (6 bases). Germline V gene data show CDR1 as MNHEY and CDR2 as SVGAGI. The V gene lost 2 bases and the J gene lost 1 base, with 11 bases spanning the gap. There are 16 residues in the CDR3.